Below, 7 T cell receptor beta chains from the same sample are listed, as sequenced in a study of tumour-infiltrating T cells in Burkitt lymphoma. Only in-frame clones appear in the TCRdb table, and some are missing; sequencing was by immunoSEQ multiplex PCR. The repertoire holds tens of thousands of clones, less than 35% seen once, with around 3% in the top ten. The material sequenced was tumor tissue. The receptor source for this set is a human donor with Burkitt lymphoma.

The chain is built from TRBV5-4 and TRBJ1-5; 8 nucleotides match TRBD1. From germline, CDR1 is SGHNT and CDR2 YYREEE (reference sequence). V shed 0 bases, J shed 4 bases, and the junction held 6 bases outside the gene matches. The length of the CDR3 is 16 residues. In DNA, the CDR3 is TGTGCCAGCAGCTTGGTCGGACAGGGAAATAATCAGCCCCAGCATTTT. This encodes CASSLVGQGNNQPQHF. The variable domain in full, completed from reference TRBV5-4 and TRBJ1-5, reads ETGVTQSPTHLIKTRGQQVTLRCSSQSGHNTVSWYQQALGQGPQFIFQYYREEENGRGNFPPRFSGLQFPNYSSELNVNALELDDSALYLCASSLVGQGNNQPQHFGDGTRLSIL.

The rearrangement links TRBV2 to TRBJ2-1; D is possibly TRBD2 (5 bases). Trimming stripped 4 bases from V and 4 bases from J, with 14 bases between. The V gene's germline CDR1 is SNHLY and CDR2 FYNNEI. CDR3 size: 15 residues. The CDR3 loop is CASSAESGIYNEQFF. CDR3 nucleotides: TGTGCCAGCAGTGCAGAGTCGGGAATTTACAATGAGCAGTTCTTC.

V usage is TRBV4-3 and J usage is TRBJ2-2; possible D gene TRBD1, 6 bases. The V end was cut by 3 bases, the J end by 5 bases, with 10 bases between. This CDR3 has 14 residues. Per germline, CDR1 LGHNA and CDR2 YSLEER. CDR3 residues: CASSQGQGTGELFF. As DNA, the CDR3 is TGCGCCAGCAGCCAGGGACAAGGGACCGGGGAGCTGTTTTTT.

The rearrangement uses TRBV28 and TRBJ1-6, with no clear D. V shed 5 bases and J shed 2 bases, with 13 bases lying between them. Per the germline V gene, CDR1 is MDHEN and CDR2 is SYDVKM. This CDR3 has 16 amino acids. CDR3 nucleotide sequence: TGTGCCAGCAGTCGATTCAGTGGGACCTATAATTCACCCCTCCACTTT. Its translation is CASSRFSGTYNSPLHF.

The rearrangement links TRBV29-1 to TRBJ1-4, with D hard to call. V was pared by 7 bases and J by 3 bases, with 12 bases between. The CDR3 contains 13 residues. The V gene's germline CDR1 is SQVTM and CDR2 ANQGSEA. CDR3 sequence reads: CSAGRTSNEKLFF. The CDR3 DNA sequence: TGCAGCGCCGGAAGAACCTCTAATGAAAAACTGTTTTTT.

This clone turned up a few times. This rearrangement joins TRBV30 to TRBJ1-6, with D hard to call. The germline gives CDR1 GTSNPN, CDR2 SVGIG (reference sequence). The V gene lost 7 bases and the J gene lost 7 bases, with 11 bases spanning the gap. The CDR3 is 12 residues long. The CDR3 loop reads CAYHTGNSPLHF. CDR3 bases: TGTGCCTACCACACTGGAAATTCACCCCTCCACTTT.

The chain has TRBV6-6 and TRBJ2-6; 8 nucleotides line up with TRBD1. This CDR3 is built from 15 residues. V gave up 6 bases and J gave up 4 bases; unmatched junction bases: 5. Germline assignment: CDR1 MNHNY and CDR2 SVGAGI (reference sequence). CDR3 protein: CASSYRGRGANVLTF. The DNA for the CDR3 is TGTGCCAGCAGCTACAGGGGGAGGGGGGCCAACGTCCTGACTTTC.